Sequencing of this T cell receptor (beta chain) was carried out in a study of STAT3 mutations in large granular lymphocyte leukemia. The wider study: More than half of T-LGLL patients received immunosuppressive therapy. Broader study findings: Every T-LGLL patient had at least one immunodominant TCRbeta clonotype. After therapy, about 30% of the 18 patients switched clonotypes, all new clones STAT3 wild type. Some patients had dominant TCR clones larger than their STAT3 mutant burden.

Regarding this clone: Its specificity is not known.

Some clones are missing from TCRdb's copy, which holds only in-frame ones; the method was immunoSEQ multiplex PCR. The sample lists 30,000 to 35,000 clones, 60% to 85% occurring once. This CDR3 contains 16 residues. Trimming pared 1 base from V and 5 bases from J, leaving 17 bases between. Germline assignment: CDR1 LGHNA and CDR2 YNFKEQ. The clonotype originates from a woman in her fifties or sixties with T-cell large granular lymphocyte leukemia. Some clones in this sample may be carry-over from other donors' samples. The sample was peripheral blood mononuclear cells. The chain has TRBV4-2 and TRBJ2-5; D is unclear. The CDR3: CASSQGDIGRWETQYF. The CDR3 nucleotides are TGTGCCAGCAGCCAAGGCGACATTGGGCGCTGGGAGACCCAGTACTTC.